Detailed here is one T cell receptor beta chain. Antigen specificity is unknown. Given the absence of the conserved phenylalanine or tryptophan at the CDR3 end, a read error is likely. This sample stems from a study of T cell clonotyping in hematopoietic cell transplantation. Across the whole study: Cytoreduction preceded collection of pretransplant recipient samples.

With 5 bases clipped from V and 0 bases from J, the junction kept 7 bases outside the gene matches. Germline lookup yields CDR1 SGHTA and CDR2 FQGNSA. The length of the CDR3 is 17 residues. Here immunoSEQ multiplex PCR was the method, and the copy in TCRdb shows in-frame clones only, minus some. The sample records under 35,000 clones, about 70% being singletons. Study-wide results and caveats: After transplant, recipient diversity fell while pathologically expanded clonotypes grew through day 180. At the given depth, recipient repertoires were over 95% de novo clonotypes.

Time point indicated: recipient sample about 28 days before transplant, after cytoreduction. This sample comprised peripheral blood mononuclear cells, obtained before stem cell transplant. The chain uses TRBV7-2 and TRBJ2-2; 9 positions agree with TRBD2. The origin of this receptor is a man between 50 and 59 years old with myelodysplastic syndrome. Some clones in this sample may be carry-over from other donors' samples. DNA of the CDR3: TGTGCCAGCAGCATTACTAGCGGGTTATCGAACACCGGGGAGCTGTTTTGT. Translated, it gives CASSITSGLSNTGELFC.